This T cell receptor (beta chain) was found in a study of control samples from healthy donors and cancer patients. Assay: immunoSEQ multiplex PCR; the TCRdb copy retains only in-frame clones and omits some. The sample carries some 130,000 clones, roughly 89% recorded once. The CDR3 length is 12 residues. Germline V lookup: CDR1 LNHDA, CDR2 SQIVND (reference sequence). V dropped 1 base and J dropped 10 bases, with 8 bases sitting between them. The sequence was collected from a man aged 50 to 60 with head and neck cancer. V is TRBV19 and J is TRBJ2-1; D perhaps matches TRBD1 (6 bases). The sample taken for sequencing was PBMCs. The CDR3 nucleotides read TGTGCCAGTAGTATAGTAGGACAGGAGCAGTTCTTC. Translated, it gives CASSIVGQEQFF.